This TCR beta chain was captured by sequencing in a study of cytomegalovirus exposure and HLA in healthy donors. This CDR3 is built from 13 residues. Germline V gives CDR1 SGHTA, CDR2 FQGTGA. Trimming took 1 base from V and 8 from J; bases not matched to a gene: 4. Clones were sequenced by immunoSEQ multiplex PCR, and TCRdb holds only the in-frame ones, with some missing. The data hold roughly 150,000 clones, with around 86% observed a single time. The sequence came from a man younger than 30 in good health and CMV-seropositive. The rearrangement joins TRBV7-3 to TRBJ1-2, with 7 bases matching TRBD1. Material for sequencing was PBMCs. In DNA, the CDR3 is TGTGCCAGCAGCTTAATACAGGGGCAAGGCTACACCTTC. Translating it yields CASSLIQGQGYTF. Full variable domain (missing parts from reference TRBV7-3 and TRBJ1-2): GAGVSQTPSNKVTEKGKYVELRCDPISGHTALYWYRQSLGQGPEFLIYFQGTGAADDSGLPNDRFFAVRPEGSVSTLKIQRTERGDSAVYLCASSLIQGQGYTFGSGTRLTVV.